The subject of this entry is one T cell receptor beta chain. A single base separates this from a much larger clone, so it may be a read error. The sample holds other DNA sequences that translate to the same CDR3. The data stem from a study of technical replicates of blood from several donors. This CDR3 contains 14 residues. V lost 5 bases to trimming and J lost 3 bases; unmatched junction nucleotides: 1. The germline V gene has CDR1 SGHRS and CDR2 YFSETQ. TCRdb's table, derived via immunoSEQ multiplex PCR, lists solely in-frame clones and lacks some. The data hold 50,000 to 55,000 clones, with about 82% observed a single time.

Source material: PBMCs. The receptor was isolated from a human donor in good health. Some clones in this sample may be carry-over from other donors' samples. The J gene is TRBJ2-1, the V gene TRBV5-1, with TRBD2 matching 11 bases. The CDR3 DNA is TGCGCCAGCAGTACTAGCGGGGGCTACAATGAGCAGTTCTTC. This gives the protein CASSTSGGYNEQFF. The whole variable domain, remainder taken from reference TRBV5-1 and TRBJ2-1, is KAGVTQTPRYLIKTRGQQVTLSCSPISGHRSVSWYQQTPGQGLQFLFEYFSETQRNKGNFPGRFSGRQFSNSRSEMNVSTLELGDSALYLCASSTSGGYNEQFFGPGTRLTVL.